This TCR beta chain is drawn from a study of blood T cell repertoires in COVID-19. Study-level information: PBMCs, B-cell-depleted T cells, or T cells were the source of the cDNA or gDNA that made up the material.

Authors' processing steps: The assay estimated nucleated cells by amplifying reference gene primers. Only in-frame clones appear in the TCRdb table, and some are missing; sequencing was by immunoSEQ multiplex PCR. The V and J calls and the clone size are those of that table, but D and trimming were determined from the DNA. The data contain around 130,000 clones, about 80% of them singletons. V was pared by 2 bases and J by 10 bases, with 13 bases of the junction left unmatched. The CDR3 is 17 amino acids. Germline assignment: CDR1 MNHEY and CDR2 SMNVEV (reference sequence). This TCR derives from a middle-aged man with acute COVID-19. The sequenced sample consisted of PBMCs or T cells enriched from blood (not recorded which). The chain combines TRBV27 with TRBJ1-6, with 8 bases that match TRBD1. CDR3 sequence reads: CASSLKPLDRVGSPLHF. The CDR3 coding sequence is TGTGCCAGCAGTTTAAAACCCTTGGACAGGGTAGGATCACCCCTCCACTTT.